These T cell receptor beta chains were read from a single sample in a study of OX40 agonist ivuxolimab in advanced cancers. TCRdb's table, derived via immunoSEQ multiplex PCR, lists solely in-frame clones and lacks some. The table shows fewer than 80,000 clones, with 70% to 90% occurring only once. Sequences were derived from CD4+ or CD8+ T cells sorted from blood, sampled in a trial of the OX40 agonist ivuxolimab. These receptors came from an adult with an advanced solid tumor such as melanoma, head and neck, liver or kidney cancer. CDR3s include the opening cysteine and the closing phenylalanine or tryptophan. A D gene is named only where the DNA matches it firmly.

CDR3 length: 15
D gene: TRBD2
V gene: TRBV27
CDR3 protein: CASTARLASYNEQFF

CDR3 length: 14
D gene: .
V gene: TRBV18
CDR3 protein: CASSPRQGTDTQYF

CDR3 length: 13
D gene: .
V gene: TRBV6-5
CDR3 protein: CALGQPNTGELFF

CDR3 length: 12
D gene: .
V gene: TRBV2
CDR3 protein: CASSLTGGGYTF

CDR3 length: 14
D gene: .
V gene: TRBV5-8
CDR3 protein: CASSMGVGDQPQHF

CDR3 length: 17
D gene: TRBD1
V gene: TRBV6-1
CDR3 protein: CASSEYLQGLGNQPQHF

CDR3 length: 15
D gene: TRBD1
V gene: TRBV5-1
CDR3 protein: CASSLAGTANTEAFF

CDR3 length: 13
D gene: .
V gene: TRBV28
CDR3 protein: CASSLRVNQPQHF

CDR3 length: 14
D gene: TRBD1
V gene: TRBV5-1
CDR3 protein: CASSERDRGSPLHF

CDR3 length: 14
D gene: .
V gene: TRBV7-6
CDR3 protein: CASSLGPNTDTQYF

CDR3 length: 13
D gene: .
V gene: TRBV30
CDR3 protein: CAWSEVVSEKLFF

CDR3 length: 17
D gene: .
V gene: TRBV9
CDR3 protein: CASSVGGSSGWINEQFF

CDR3 length: 16
D gene: TRBD1
V gene: TRBV6-6
CDR3 protein: CASRPGTVDNTGELFF

CDR3 length: 14
D gene: .
V gene: TRBV6-1
CDR3 protein: CASSPGPRGYGYTF

CDR3 length: 13
D gene: .
V gene: TRBV5-1
CDR3 protein: CASSDLPYNEQFF

CDR3 length: 15
D gene: TRBD1
V gene: TRBV2
CDR3 protein: CASRPDRVTNEKLFF

CDR3 length: 15
D gene: .
V gene: TRBV28
CDR3 protein: CASSFGGGRSYEQYF

CDR3 length: 13
D gene: TRBD1
V gene: TRBV14
CDR3 protein: CASSHPTGNGYTF

CDR3 length: 13
D gene: .
V gene: TRBV29-1
CDR3 protein: CSVVGPPENEQFF

CDR3 length: 14
D gene: .
V gene: TRBV6-1
CDR3 protein: CASSSMDSNTEAFF

CDR3 length: 16
D gene: .
V gene: TRBV11-3
CDR3 protein: CASSLDLGGHTGELFF

CDR3 length: 12
D gene: .
V gene: TRBV9
CDR3 protein: CASSVAGNEQFF

CDR3 length: 13
D gene: .
V gene: TRBV29-1
CDR3 protein: CSVDNPKGNEQFF

CDR3 length: 12
D gene: .
V gene: TRBV27
CDR3 protein: CASSFSGAKAFF

CDR3 length: 15
D gene: .
V gene: TRBV13
CDR3 protein: CASSPLQRATDTQYF

CDR3 length: 15
D gene: .
V gene: TRBV4-1
CDR3 protein: CASSRGEWGQETQYF

CDR3 length: 16
D gene: .
V gene: TRBV9
CDR3 protein: CASSVGGVALSNEQFF

CDR3 length: 14
D gene: .
V gene: TRBV6-6
CDR3 protein: CASRAPGTLLELFF

CDR3 length: 15
D gene: .
V gene: TRBV2
CDR3 protein: CASSVLAGSRETQYF

CDR3 length: 14
D gene: TRBD1
V gene: TRBV5-4
CDR3 protein: CASRVDRGNTEAFF

CDR3 length: 13
D gene: .
V gene: TRBV27
CDR3 protein: CASSLSPNQPQHF

CDR3 length: 16
D gene: .
V gene: TRBV5-1
CDR3 protein: CASSLLGSGAYNEQFF

CDR3 length: 14
D gene: TRBD1
V gene: TRBV5-5
CDR3 protein: CASSLDRALYGYTF

CDR3 length: 11
D gene: .
V gene: TRBV10-3
CDR3 protein: CAISPGETQYF

CDR3 length: 12
D gene: .
V gene: TRBV7-9
CDR3 protein: CASSLIDRTQYF

CDR3 length: 16
D gene: TRBD1
V gene: TRBV2
CDR3 protein: CASSEGTAWGNQPQHF